Listed below are T cell receptor beta chains from one sample, sequenced in a study of CD8+ T cells in alopecia areata. Method: immunoSEQ multiplex PCR; TCRdb's copy keeps in-frame clones and lacks some. The table lists 150,000 to 200,000 clones, roughly 66% of them singletons. This material consisted of CD4+ T cells sorted from blood, taken at week 24, from a patient treated with tofacitinib. These receptor sequences come from a human donor with alopecia areata. The CDR3 runs from the conserved cysteine through the conserved F or W. A D gene is named only where the DNA matches it firmly. Clone size, where shown, is once, few, many, or a class for clones that have expanded.

V gene	clone size	J gene	D gene	CDR3 protein	CDR3 DNA
TRBV6-5	.	TRBJ2-7	.	CASRQGRSAEEQYF	TGTGCCAGCCGCCAGGGTAGGTCAGCCGAAGAGCAGTACTTC
TRBV7-8	.	TRBJ1-1	.	CASSLGFRTEAFF	TGTGCCAGCAGCTTAGGGTTCAGGACTGAAGCTTTCTTT
TRBV7-2	few	TRBJ2-7	.	CASSPPRQRSHEQYF	TGTGCCAGCAGCCCCCCCAGACAGAGATCGCACGAGCAGTACTTC
TRBV29-1	.	TRBJ2-5	TRBD1	CSVRTGRETQYF	TGCAGCGTGCGGACAGGGAGAGAGACCCAGTACTTC
TRBV6-5	.	TRBJ2-7	.	CASNVGSEQYF	TGTGCCAGCAACGTTGGCAGCGAGCAGTACTTC
TRBV18	.	TRBJ1-1	.	CASSPKPNTEAFF	TGTGCCAGCTCACCAAAACCGAACACTGAAGCTTTCTTT
TRBV29-1	.	TRBJ1-1	.	CSVAWDTEAFF	TGCAGCGTCGCATGGGACACTGAAGCTTTCTTT
TRBV7-8	once	TRBJ1-5	.	CASSLEVQGDQPQHF	TGTGCCAGCAGCTTAGAAGTTCAGGGAGATCAGCCCCAGCATTTT
TRBV4-3	.	TRBJ2-4	.	CASSQEGQKNIQYF	TGCGCCAGCAGCCAAGAGGGACAAAAAAACATTCAGTACTTC
TRBV27	.	TRBJ2-7	TRBD1	CASSSWTGDVYEQYF	TGTGCCAGCAGTAGCTGGACAGGGGACGTCTACGAGCAGTACTTC
TRBV7-2	few	TRBJ1-2	.	CASSLNRLNSNYGYTF	TGTGCCAGCAGCTTAAACAGGCTCAATTCTAACTATGGCTACACCTTC
TRBV30	.	TRBJ2-2	.	CAWSSGITGELFF	TGTGCCTGGAGTTCAGGGATCACCGGGGAGCTGTTTTTT
TRBV2	.	TRBJ1-1	.	CASSGAHQGAFF	TGTGCCAGCAGTGGGGCACATCAGGGAGCTTTCTTT
TRBV6-1	.	TRBJ2-7	TRBD1	CASSAISDRGFSSYEQYF	TGTGCCAGCAGTGCGATATCGGACAGGGGGTTTAGCTCCTACGAGCAGTACTTC
TRBV19	few	TRBJ1-5	.	CASKNSNQPQHF	TGTGCCAGTAAGAATAGCAATCAGCCCCAGCATTTT
TRBV29-1	.	TRBJ1-5	TRBD1	CSAQTGAPELAQHF	TGCAGCGCACAAACAGGGGCCCCAGAGTTGGCCCAGCATTTT
TRBV21-1	.	TRBJ2-5	.	CASSKMAGDGETQYF	TGTGCCAGCAGCAAAATGGCAGGGGATGGGGAGACCCAGTACTTC
TRBV4-1	.	TRBJ1-2	.	CASSQDGGYTF	TGCGCCAGCAGCCAAGACGGTGGCTACACCTTC
TRBV29-1	once	TRBJ2-3	TRBD2	CSVVGGGAIDTQYF	TGCAGCGTTGTCGGCGGGGGGGCCATAGATACGCAGTATTTT
TRBV29-1	few	TRBJ2-7	TRBD1	CSAFAGTGSYEQYF	TGCAGCGCTTTTGCCGGGACAGGGTCCTACGAGCAGTACTTC
TRBV9	.	TRBJ2-7	.	CASSVGTWDEQYF	TGTGCCAGCAGCGTAGGGACCTGGGACGAGCAGTACTTC
TRBV7-3	few	TRBJ2-1	.	CASSPYRNNEQFF	TGTGCCAGCAGCCCCTACCGTAACAATGAGCAGTTCTTC
TRBV5-7	.	TRBJ2-1	.	CASSKTIDNEQFF	TGTGCCAGCAGTAAGACTATCGATAATGAGCAGTTCTTC
TRBV30	.	TRBJ1-5	.	CAWPRDIEQPQHF	TGTGCCTGGCCACGGGACATCGAGCAGCCCCAGCATTTT
TRBV9	.	TRBJ1-6	.	CASSVGSDSPLHF	TGTGCCAGCAGCGTAGGTTCAGACTCACCCCTCCACTTT
TRBV15	few	TRBJ1-2	.	CATSRDLQSLYGYTF	TGTGCCACCAGCAGAGATCTACAGTCTCTCTATGGCTACACCTTC
TRBV5-1	.	TRBJ2-1	.	CASSLGGQTYNEQFF	TGCGCCAGCAGCTTGGGAGGGCAGACCTACAATGAGCAGTTCTTC
TRBV7-8	.	TRBJ2-4	TRBD1	CASSLGQGSAKNIQYF	TGTGCCAGCAGCCTCGGACAGGGTTCAGCCAAAAACATTCAGTACTTC
TRBV4-3	few	TRBJ2-3	.	CASSQDRGDTQYF	TGCGCCAGCAGCCAAGATCGGGGAGATACGCAGTATTTT
TRBV30	.	TRBJ2-2	.	CAWSVLTGELFF	TGTGCCTGGAGTGTACTGACCGGGGAGCTGTTTTTT
TRBV5-1	.	TRBJ1-1	.	CASSLGTNPGGDTEAFF	TGCGCCAGCAGCTTGGGCACGAACCCCGGAGGTGACACTGAAGCTTTCTTT
TRBV29-1	.	TRBJ2-1	TRBD2	CSVVGGGYNEQFF	TGCAGCGTTGTTGGCGGGGGCTACAATGAGCAGTTCTTC
TRBV6-5	few	TRBJ1-5	TRBD1	CASSIQTGGIQPQHF	TGTGCCAGCAGTATCCAGACAGGGGGCATTCAGCCCCAGCATTTT
TRBV30	once	TRBJ1-6	.	CAWSNQGWLSSPLHF	TGTGCCTGGAGTAATCAGGGATGGCTTAGTTCACCCCTCCACTTT
TRBV5-4	many	TRBJ2-1	TRBD2	CASRRTGTSGGASYNEQFF	TGTGCCAGCAGACGCACCGGGACTAGCGGGGGGGCATCCTACAATGAGCAGTTCTTC